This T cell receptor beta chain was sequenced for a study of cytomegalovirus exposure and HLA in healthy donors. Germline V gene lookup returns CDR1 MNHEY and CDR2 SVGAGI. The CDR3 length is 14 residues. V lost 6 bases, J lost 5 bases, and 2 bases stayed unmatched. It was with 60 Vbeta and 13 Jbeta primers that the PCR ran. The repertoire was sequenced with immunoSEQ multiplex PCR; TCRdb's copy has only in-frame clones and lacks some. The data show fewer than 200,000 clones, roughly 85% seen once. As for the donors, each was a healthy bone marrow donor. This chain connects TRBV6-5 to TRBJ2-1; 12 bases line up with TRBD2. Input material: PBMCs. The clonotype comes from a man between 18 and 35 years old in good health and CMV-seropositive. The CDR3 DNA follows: TGTGCCAGCAGGCGACTAGCGGGGGACAATGAGCAGTTCTTC. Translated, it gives CASRRLAGDNEQFF.